The 10 T cell receptor beta chains given below trace back to one sample, sequenced in a study of vaccination effects on CD4 cells after COVID-19. This table comes from immunoSEQ multiplex PCR, and its TCRdb copy is limited to in-frame clones, with some not included. The table includes tens of thousands of clones, under 85% detected once. Using viral peptide pools, the ViraFEST assay grew out antigen-specific CD4+ T cells prior to sequencing. Subsequent to about 10 days of culture, CD4+ T cells were isolated. Recipients of the vaccine had no prior SARS-CoV-2 infection and negative nucleocapsid antibodies. The antigens for these receptors are not known. Here the sequenced sample was CD4+ T cells from PBMCs cultured with SARS-CoV-2 spike peptides, taken before COVID-19 vaccination. These receptors all come from a human donor who received a COVID-19 vaccine.

This clone was seen more than once but under ten times. This chain links TRBV4-1 with TRBJ1-1, with a tentative D call TRBD1 (6 bases). The CDR3 length is 15 residues. Trimming removed 2 bases at V and 11 bases at J, with 21 bases between. CDR1 and CDR2 (germline): MGHRA, YSYEKL. CDR3 coding DNA: TGCGCCAGCAGCCAACCCGGCGCACAGGGCCTGAGGGCTTTCTTT. Amino acids: CASSQPGAQGLRAFF.

This sequence joins TRBV5-1 and TRBJ1-1; D is possibly TRBD1 (6 bases). V was pared by 4 bases and J by 1 base, with 17 bases between. Germline values: CDR1 SGHRS, CDR2 YFSETQ. The length of the CDR3 is 16 residues. CDR3 nucleotides: TGCGCCAGCAGCCAGGAAGGGGGGACACCGAACACTGAAGCTTTCTTT. Encoded protein: CASSQEGGTPNTEAFF.

The rearrangement joins TRBV19 to TRBJ1-2; 12 bases line up with TRBD1. Germline-derived CDR1 and CDR2 are LNHDA and SQIVND (reference sequence). The CDR3 is 15 residues long. V lost 4 bases to trimming and J lost 8 bases; unmatched junction nucleotides: 8. The CDR3 nucleotides read TGTGCCAGTAGTACCCCGGGACAGGGGGCTGACGGCTACACCTTC. Protein product: CASSTPGQGADGYTF.

The rearrangement uses TRBV30 and TRBJ2-1; 9 nucleotides align to TRBD1. With V trimmed by 6 bases and J by 9 bases, 6 bases remained unmatched. The CDR3 is 12 residues long. Germline assignment: CDR1 GTSNPN and CDR2 SVGIG (reference sequence). The CDR3 sequence: CACRGQGGEQFF. The CDR3 nucleotides read TGTGCCTGCAGGGGACAGGGAGGTGAGCAGTTCTTC.

The chain recombines TRBV10-3 with TRBJ1-1; possibly TRBD1 for D (6 bases). V was pared by 1 base and J by 1 base, with 10 bases between. Germline assignment: CDR1 ENHRY and CDR2 SYGVKD. This CDR3 has 15 amino acids. CDR3 bases: TGTGCCATCAGTGAGTGGGGGCAGGGGAACACTGAAGCTTTCTTT. It encodes CAISEWGQGNTEAFF.

This CDR3 reads CASSQQTGLIEKLFF. The CDR3 DNA is TGTGCCAGCAGCCAACAGACAGGGCTAATTGAAAAACTGTTTTTT. The chain carries TRBV4-2 and TRBJ1-4, with 7 bases identical to TRBD1. The V segment lost 2 bases and the J segment 7 bases; nucleotides outside the gene matches: 7. The CDR3 consists of 15 residues. From germline, CDR1 is LGHNA and CDR2 YNFKEQ.

The chain is built from TRBV6-1 and TRBJ2-1; 9 nucleotides agree with TRBD1. J lost 6 bases, V lost 4 bases, and 10 bases had no gene match. The germline gives CDR1 MNHNS, CDR2 SASEGT. CDR3 length: 16 residues. CDR3 loop: CASSASGQGGGNEQFF. The CDR3 DNA reads TGTGCCAGCAGTGCTTCGGGACAGGGAGGCGGCAATGAGCAGTTCTTC.

DNA of the CDR3: TGTGCCAGCAGCTTATCCACCTCCAGGGGAGGTAGCAATCAGCCCCAGCATTTT. This gives the protein CASSLSTSRGGSNQPQHF. V usage is TRBV7-9 and J usage is TRBJ1-5; D is possibly TRBD1 (6 bases). The CDR3 spans 18 residues. Per germline, CDR1 SEHNR and CDR2 FQNEAQ (reference sequence). Trimming removed 2 bases at V and 0 bases at J, with 17 bases between.

This sequence joins TRBV6-5 and TRBJ1-5; 11 bases are a match to TRBD1. Per germline, CDR1 MNHEY and CDR2 SVGAGI. This CDR3 is built from 15 residues. Trimming took 6 bases from V and 3 from J; bases not matched to a gene: 4. CDR3 nucleotides: TGTGCCAGCAGCCCGGACAGGGGGCACAATCAGCCCCAGCATTTT. This codes for CASSPDRGHNQPQHF.

The rearrangement joins TRBV7-2 to TRBJ1-1, with D possibly TRBD1 on 6 matching bases. Germline CDR1 SGHTA, CDR2 FQGNSA. The ends were cut back, 5 bases at V and 3 bases at J, with 13 bases in the middle. This CDR3 spans 14 amino acids. Here the CDR3 DNA reads TGTGCCAGCAGCCTAGGGGGGATCGACACTGAAGCTTTCTTT. This sequence encodes CASSLGGIDTEAFF.